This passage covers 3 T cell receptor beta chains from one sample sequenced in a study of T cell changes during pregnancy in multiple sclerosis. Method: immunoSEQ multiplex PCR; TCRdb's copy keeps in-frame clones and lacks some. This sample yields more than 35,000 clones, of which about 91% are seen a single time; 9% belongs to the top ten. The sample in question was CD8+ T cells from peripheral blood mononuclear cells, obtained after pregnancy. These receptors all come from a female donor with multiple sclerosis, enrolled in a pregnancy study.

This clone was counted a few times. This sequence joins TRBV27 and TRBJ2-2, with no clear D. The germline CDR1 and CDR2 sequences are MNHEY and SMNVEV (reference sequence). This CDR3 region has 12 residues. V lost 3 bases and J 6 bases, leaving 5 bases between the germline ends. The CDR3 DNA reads TGTGCCAGCAGTTTTTCGGCCGGGGAGCTGTTTTTT. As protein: CASSFSAGELFF.

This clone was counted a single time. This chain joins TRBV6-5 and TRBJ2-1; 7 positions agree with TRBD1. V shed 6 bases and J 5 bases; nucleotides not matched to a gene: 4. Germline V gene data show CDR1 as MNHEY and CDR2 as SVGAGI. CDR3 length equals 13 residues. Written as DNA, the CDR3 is TGTGCCAGCAGACTGACAGGGAACAATGAGCAGTTCTTC. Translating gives CASRLTGNNEQFF.

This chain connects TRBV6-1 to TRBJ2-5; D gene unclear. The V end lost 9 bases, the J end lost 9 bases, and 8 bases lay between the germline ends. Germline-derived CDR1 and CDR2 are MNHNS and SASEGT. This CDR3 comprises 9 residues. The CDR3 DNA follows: TGTGCCAGTTTGCGAGCCCAGTACTTC. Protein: CASLRAQYF.